Detailed here is one T cell receptor (beta chain). Its antigen is currently unknown. CDR3 length equals 16 residues. Germline values: CDR1 SGHTA, CDR2 FQGNSA. The V end lost 6 bases, the J end lost 7 bases, and 21 bases lay between the germline ends. Sequencing was performed with immunoSEQ multiplex PCR; in TCRdb, only in-frame clones are kept and a portion is missing. The repertoire has about 120,000 clones, approximately 86% of them found once; the top ten carry approximately 9.6%. This sample stems from a study of T cell responses to AZD1222 COVID-19 vaccine. Findings of the study overall: Only after the peak T cell response were repertoires sampled. Vaccination with two AZD1222 doses was followed by a rise in Spike-specific TCR breadth and depth. Among the donors, most were white British and more were female, and clonal diversity was possibly underestimated. Among vaccine-associated CD4 TCRs, coverage spanned spike, with dominance at 160-218 and 743-854.

This rearrangement joins TRBV7-2 to TRBJ2-2; D call uncertain. The TCR originated in an adult in good health. The sample was peripheral blood, taken on day 0 of AZD1222 vaccination. CDR3 sequence (DNA): TGTGCCAGCAGGCCCGCCGAGAGGTTTTGGAACGGGGAGCTGTTTTTT. It codes for CASRPAERFWNGELFF.